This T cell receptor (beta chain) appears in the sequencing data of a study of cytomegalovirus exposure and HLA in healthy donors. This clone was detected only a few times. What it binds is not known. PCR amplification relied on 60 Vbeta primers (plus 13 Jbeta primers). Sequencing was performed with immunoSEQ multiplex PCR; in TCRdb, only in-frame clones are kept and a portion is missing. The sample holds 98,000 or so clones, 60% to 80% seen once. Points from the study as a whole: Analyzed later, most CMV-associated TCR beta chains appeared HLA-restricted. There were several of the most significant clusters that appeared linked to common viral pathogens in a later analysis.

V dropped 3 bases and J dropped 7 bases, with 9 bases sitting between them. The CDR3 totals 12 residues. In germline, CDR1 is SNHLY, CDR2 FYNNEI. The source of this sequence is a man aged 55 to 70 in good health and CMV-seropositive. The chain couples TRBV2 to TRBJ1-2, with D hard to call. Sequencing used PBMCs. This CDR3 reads CASSEDFFGYTF. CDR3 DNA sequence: TGTGCCAGCAGTGAGGACTTCTTTGGCTACACCTTC. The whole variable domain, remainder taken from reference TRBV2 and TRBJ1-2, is EPEVTQTPSHQVTQMGQEVILRCVPISNHLYFYWYRQILGQKVEFLVSFYNNEISEKSEIFDDQFSVERPDGSNFTLKIRSTKLEDSAMYFCASSEDFFGYTFGSGTRLTVV.